The 25 T cell receptor beta chains in this list originate from one sample, sequenced in a study of CD8 T cells in Susac syndrome. Random hexamers primed reverse transcription of about 0.5 to 1 ug RNA. TCRdb itself ran the immunoSEQ multiplex PCR reads through MiXCR, one entry per CDR3 protein. The table shows approximately 200,000 distinct CDR3 sequences, with roughly 94% occurring only once. The sample taken for sequencing was CD4+ T cells from PBMCs. The receptors were gathered from a human donor with multiple sclerosis.

The rearrangement uses TRBV2 and TRBJ2-3; 8 bases align to TRBD2. V shed 7 bases, J shed 1 base, and the junction held 1 base outside the gene matches. Per germline, CDR1 SNHLY and CDR2 FYNNEI. This CDR3 has 13 residues. The CDR3 spells CASTGLGTDTQYF. The CDR3 region has the DNA TGTGCCAGCACGGGACTAGGCACAGATACGCAGTATTTT.

The V and J genes are TRBV9 and TRBJ1-1; no clear D. This CDR3 contains 13 residues. Looked up from germline, CDR1 is SGDLS and CDR2 is YYNGEE. Trimming left V 3 bases short and J 2 bases short, with 8 bases between. CDR3 residues: CASSAQFNTEAFF. The CDR3 DNA follows: TGTGCCAGCAGCGCACAGTTCAACACTGAAGCTTTCTTT.

The chain couples TRBV6-5 to TRBJ2-1, with D possibly matching TRBD2 (5 bases). Germline V lookup: CDR1 MNHEY, CDR2 SVGAGI. Trimming removed 2 bases from V and 0 bases from J, with 8 bases in between. The CDR3 covers 15 residues. The CDR3 nucleotides read TGTGCCAGCAGTTACATCCGGGACTCCTACAATGAGCAGTTCTTC. Its translation is CASSYIRDSYNEQFF.

In this sample, this clonotype turned up once. The gene calls are TRBV7-9 and TRBJ2-7, with 7 positions matching TRBD1. J gave up 3 bases and V 4 bases, and 0 bases lay outside the gene matches. Germline CDR1 reads SEHNR; CDR2 reads FQNEAQ (reference sequence). This CDR3 has 12 residues. The CDR3 sequence: CASSWDSYEQYV. CDR3 coding DNA: TGTGCCAGCAGCTGGGACAGCTACGAGCAGTACGTC.

The chain has TRBV23-1 and TRBJ2-7; the D gene is possibly TRBD1 (5 bases). TRBV23-1 is designated an ORF whose function remains uncertain. This CDR3 spans 14 amino acids. Trimming pared 2 bases from V and 4 bases from J, leaving 12 bases between. CDR3 residues: CASSQPDRDYEQYV. The CDR3 nucleotides read TGCGCCAGCAGTCAACCTGACAGAGATTACGAGCAGTACGTC.

This chain connects TRBV30 to TRBJ2-7; D uncertain. The CDR3 sequence is 11 residues long. Trimming removed 2 bases from V and 5 bases from J, with 7 bases in between. CDR1 and CDR2 (germline): GTSNPN, SVGIG (reference sequence). The CDR3 region has the DNA TGTGCCTGGAGTCCCCTCCACGAGCAGTACTTC. Translated: CAWSPLHEQYF.

The rearrangement links TRBV24-1 to TRBJ2-5; D is perhaps TRBD2 (5 bases). The CDR3 consists of 13 residues. CDR1 is KGHDR, CDR2 SFDVKD, per germline. V lost 5 bases and J lost 5, with 11 bases in between. In nucleotides, the CDR3 is TGTGCCACCAGTGCTCCTGGGGAGGAGACCCAGTACTTC. As protein: CATSAPGEETQYF.

The J gene is TRBJ1-6, the V gene TRBV5-4; a possible D gene is TRBD1 (6 bases). Germline CDR1 and CDR2: SGHNT and YYREEE (reference sequence). The V end lost 0 bases, the J end lost 10 bases, and 14 bases lay between the germline ends. There are 15 residues in the CDR3. CDR3: CASSLDRVSGSPLHF. The CDR3 bases are TGTGCCAGCAGCTTGGACAGGGTCTCTGGATCACCCCTCCACTTT.

The chain is built from TRBV15 and TRBJ1-6; TRBD1 agrees at 9 bases. After removal of 3 bases from V and 6 bases from J, the junction contained 6 bases not matched to a gene. This CDR3 is 16 amino acids long. CDR1 and CDR2 from the germline V gene are LNHNV and YYDKDF (reference sequence). CDR3 bases: TGTGCCACCAGCAGGGAGGGGACAGGGTTTAATTCACCCCTCCACTTT. It translates to CATSREGTGFNSPLHF.

This chain links TRBV3-1 with TRBJ1-5; unclear D gene. The CDR3 is 14 residues long. Trimming removed 3 bases at V and 4 bases at J, with 10 bases between. Looked up from germline, CDR1 is LGHDT and CDR2 is YNNKEL (reference sequence). The CDR3 spells CASSQEGINQPQHF. The CDR3 DNA is TGTGCCAGCAGCCAGGAGGGAATAAATCAGCCCCAGCATTTT.

V and J are TRBV30 and TRBJ1-2; TRBD1 matches at 10 bases. Germline CDR1 and CDR2: GTSNPN and SVGIG (reference sequence). The CDR3 contains 12 residues. With 4 bases clipped from V and 7 bases from J, the junction kept 3 bases outside the gene matches. CDR3 DNA sequence: TGTGCCTGGAAGGACAGGGGGTTTGGCTACACCTTC. Translated: CAWKDRGFGYTF.

The chain carries TRBV27 and TRBJ1-1; D is possibly TRBD1 (6 bases). Germline V CDR1 and CDR2: MNHEY, SMNVEV (reference sequence). The CDR3 consists of 14 residues. Trimming stripped 6 bases from V and 4 bases from J, with 15 bases between. As DNA, the CDR3 is TGTGCCAGCAGCCTGAGTCGGGGGCTCACTGAAGCTTTCTTT. Translation: CASSLSRGLTEAFF.

This clonotype was picked up one time. The chain couples TRBV5-4 to TRBJ2-3; TRBD1 agrees at 9 bases. CDR1 SGHNT and CDR2 YYREEE come from the germline V gene (reference sequence). The CDR3 sequence is 15 residues long. The junction had 10 bases not matched to a gene; V was cut back by 5 bases and J by 6 bases. CDR3 loop: CASSWDRARGDTQYF. DNA of the CDR3: TGTGCCAGCAGTTGGGACAGGGCTCGGGGGGATACGCAGTATTTT.

The chain joins TRBV6-5 to TRBJ1-5; 7 bases line up with TRBD1. There are 16 residues in the CDR3. After removal of 4 bases from V and 5 bases from J, the junction contained 11 bases not matched to a gene. The germline CDR1 and CDR2 sequences are MNHEY and SVGAGI. The CDR3 bases are TGTGCCAGCAGTTCAGGTCGGGAGGGGGCCCATCAGCCCCAGCATTTT. Its protein product is CASSSGREGAHQPQHF.

This clonotype has only a few counts. The rearrangement joins TRBV20-1 to TRBJ2-2; D might be TRBD2 (5 bases). V lost 5 bases and J 1 base, leaving 5 bases between the germline ends. The V gene's germline CDR1 is DFQATT and CDR2 SNEGSKA (reference sequence). The CDR3 covers 12 residues. The CDR3 reads CSAEGNTGELFF. In DNA, the CDR3 is TGCAGTGCTGAGGGGAACACCGGGGAGCTGTTTTTT.

The chain couples TRBV2 to TRBJ2-1, with 9 bases lining up with TRBD2. Germline V gene data show CDR1 as SNHLY and CDR2 as FYNNEI. The CDR3 has 15 residues. After removal of 1 base from V and 4 bases from J, the junction contained 2 bases not matched to a gene. CDR3 residues: CASSEEAGGYNEQFF. The CDR3 nucleotides are TGTGCCAGCAGTGAAGAGGCGGGGGGGTACAATGAGCAGTTCTTC.

The chain combines TRBV19 with TRBJ1-2; TRBD1 aligns across 7 bases. The CDR3 runs to 12 residues. Per the germline V gene, CDR1 is LNHDA and CDR2 is SQIVND (reference sequence). The ends lost 10 bases at V and 2 bases at J; junction bases unmatched: 4. The CDR3 here is CATTTGNYGYTF. The CDR3 nucleotides are TGTGCCACCACGACAGGGAACTATGGCTACACCTTC.

CDR3 amino acids: CASSLSGARDEQFF. The CDR3 DNA follows: TGTGCCAGCAGTCTATCCGGGGCTCGGGATGAGCAGTTCTTC. V usage is TRBV12-3 or TRBV12-4 and J usage is TRBJ2-1, with D perhaps assigned TRBD1 or TRBD2 (5 bases each). The germline V and J ends were trimmed by 5 bases and 8 bases, with 16 bases remaining between them. CDR3 length: 14 amino acids.

The chain joins TRBV15 to TRBJ2-3, with TRBD1 matching 11 bases. The V and J ends lost 3 bases and 4 bases, in that order; junction bases with no gene match: 3. Germline values: CDR1 LNHNV, CDR2 YYDKDF (reference sequence). The CDR3 totals 15 residues. CDR3 sequence (DNA): TGTGCCACCAGCAGGGGACAGGGGGTATCAGATACGCAGTATTTT. Translated, it gives CATSRGQGVSDTQYF.

The chain couples TRBV3-1 to TRBJ2-7; the match to TRBD2 covers 8 bases. This CDR3 contains 16 residues. Germline V gene data show CDR1 as LGHDT and CDR2 as YNNKEL (reference sequence). The V and J ends lost 0 bases and 0 bases, in that order; junction bases with no gene match: 4. CDR3: CASSQDISGGSYEQYF. In nucleotides, the CDR3 is TGTGCCAGCAGCCAAGACATAAGCGGGGGCTCCTACGAGCAGTACTTC.

The CDR3 is CSVEGQGGTEQYF. The CDR3 DNA reads TGCAGCGTCGAGGGACAGGGAGGGACGGAGCAGTACTTC. The rearrangement joins TRBV29-1 to TRBJ2-7; 9 bases are a match to TRBD1. Germline assignment: CDR1 SQVTM and CDR2 ANQGSEA. The CDR3 spans 13 residues. V lost 6 bases to trimming and J lost 7 bases; unmatched junction nucleotides: 10.

This clonotype was picked up one time. The V gene is TRBV5-1, the J gene TRBJ1-4; no firm D call. The CDR3 runs to 16 residues. V lost 4 bases and J lost 2, with 15 bases in between. Per the germline V gene, CDR1 is SGHRS and CDR2 is YFSETQ. CDR3 sequence (DNA): TGCGCCAGCAGCCCTTCTTCCCCGGGGACTAATGAAAAACTGTTTTTT. This sequence encodes CASSPSSPGTNEKLFF.

The rearrangement links TRBV7-2 to TRBJ1-1; 7 nucleotides line up with TRBD1. J gave up 4 bases and V 8 bases, and 10 bases lay outside the gene matches. The germline V gene has CDR1 SGHTA and CDR2 FQGNSA. The CDR3 contains 14 residues. CDR3 in DNA: TGTGCCAGCGGCTCGACAGGGATATCCACTGAAGCTTTCTTT. This sequence encodes CASGSTGISTEAFF.

This sequence joins TRBV29-1 and TRBJ2-5; tentatively, D is TRBD1 (5 bases). Germline-derived CDR1 and CDR2 are SQVTM and ANQGSEA. The CDR3 contains 11 residues. Trimming left V 4 bases short and J 3 bases short, with 6 bases between. The CDR3 DNA follows: TGCAGCGTTGGGGGCGAAGAGACCCAGTACTTC. It codes for CSVGGEETQYF.

The chain combines TRBV29-1 with TRBJ2-7; maybe TRBD1 (6 bases). The ends were cut back, 5 bases at V and 2 bases at J, with 16 bases in the middle. The CDR3 consists of 14 residues. Germline loops: CDR1 SQVTM, CDR2 ANQGSEA. CDR3 region: CSVTAGTLTYEQYF. The CDR3 region has the DNA TGCAGCGTTACTGCCGGGACATTAACCTACGAGCAGTACTTC.